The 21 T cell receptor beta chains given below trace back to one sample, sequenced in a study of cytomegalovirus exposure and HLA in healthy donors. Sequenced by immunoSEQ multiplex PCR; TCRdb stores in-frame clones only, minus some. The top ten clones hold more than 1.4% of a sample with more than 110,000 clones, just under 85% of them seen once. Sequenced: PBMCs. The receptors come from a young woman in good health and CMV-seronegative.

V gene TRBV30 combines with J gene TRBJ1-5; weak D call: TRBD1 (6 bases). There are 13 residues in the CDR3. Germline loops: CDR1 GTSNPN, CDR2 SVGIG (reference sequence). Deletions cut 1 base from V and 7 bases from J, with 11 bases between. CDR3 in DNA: TGTGCCTGGAGTGGCGGGGGCCGCCAGCCCCAGCATTTT. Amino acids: CAWSGGGRQPQHF.

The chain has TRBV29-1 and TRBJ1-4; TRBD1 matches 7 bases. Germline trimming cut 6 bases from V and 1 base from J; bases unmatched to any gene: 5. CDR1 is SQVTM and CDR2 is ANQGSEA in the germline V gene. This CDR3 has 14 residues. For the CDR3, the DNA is TGCAGCGTCGGGACAGTAGGAACTAATGAAAAACTGTTTTTT. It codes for CSVGTVGTNEKLFF.

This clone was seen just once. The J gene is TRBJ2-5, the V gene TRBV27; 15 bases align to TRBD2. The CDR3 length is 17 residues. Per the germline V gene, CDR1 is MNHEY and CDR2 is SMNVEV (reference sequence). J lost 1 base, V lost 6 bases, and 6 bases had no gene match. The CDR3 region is CASRRGLAGGVQETQYF. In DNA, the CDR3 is TGTGCCAGCAGGCGCGGACTAGCGGGGGGGGTCCAAGAGACCCAGTACTTC.

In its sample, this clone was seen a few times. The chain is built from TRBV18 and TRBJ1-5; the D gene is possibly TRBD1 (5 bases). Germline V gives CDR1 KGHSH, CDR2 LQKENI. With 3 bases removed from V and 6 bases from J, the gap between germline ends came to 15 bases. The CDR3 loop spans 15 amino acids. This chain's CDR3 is CASSPIMGGGQPQHF. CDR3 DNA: TGTGCCAGCTCACCGATTATGGGGGGGGGTCAGCCCCAGCATTTT.

The CDR3 loop reads CASSLNSFGHTHTEAFF. CDR3 coding DNA: TGTGCCAGCAGTTTAAATAGTTTTGGACATACACACACTGAAGCTTTCTTT. The chain combines TRBV28 with TRBJ1-1, with D tentatively TRBD1 (5 bases). The germline V gene encodes CDR1 MDHEN and CDR2 SYDVKM. The CDR3 spans 17 residues. V was cut by 2 bases and J by 3 bases, with 19 bases left in between.

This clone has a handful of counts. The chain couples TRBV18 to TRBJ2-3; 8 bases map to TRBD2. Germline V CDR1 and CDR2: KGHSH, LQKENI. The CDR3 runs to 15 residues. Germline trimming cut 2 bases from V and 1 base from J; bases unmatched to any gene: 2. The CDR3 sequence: CASSPVSGGTDTQYF. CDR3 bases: TGTGCCAGCTCACCAGTTAGCGGGGGCACAGATACGCAGTATTTT.

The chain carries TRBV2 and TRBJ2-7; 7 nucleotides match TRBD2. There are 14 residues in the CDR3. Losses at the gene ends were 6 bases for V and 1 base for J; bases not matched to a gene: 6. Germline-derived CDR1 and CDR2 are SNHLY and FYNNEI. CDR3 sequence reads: CASRGGEGSYEQYF. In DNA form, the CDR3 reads TGTGCCAGCAGGGGGGGGGAGGGGTCCTACGAGCAGTACTTC.

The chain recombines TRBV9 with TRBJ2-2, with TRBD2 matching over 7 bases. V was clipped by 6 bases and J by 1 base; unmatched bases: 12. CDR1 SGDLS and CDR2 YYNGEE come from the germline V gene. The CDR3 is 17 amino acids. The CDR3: CASNAFFGGGNTGELFF. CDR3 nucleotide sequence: TGTGCCAGCAACGCCTTTTTCGGCGGGGGGAACACCGGGGAGCTGTTTTTT.

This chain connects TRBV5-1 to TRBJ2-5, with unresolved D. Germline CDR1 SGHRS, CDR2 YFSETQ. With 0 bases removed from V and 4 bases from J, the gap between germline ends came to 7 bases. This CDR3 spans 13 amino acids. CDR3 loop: CASSLVVGETQYF. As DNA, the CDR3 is TGCGCCAGCAGCTTGGTAGTTGGAGAGACCCAGTACTTC.

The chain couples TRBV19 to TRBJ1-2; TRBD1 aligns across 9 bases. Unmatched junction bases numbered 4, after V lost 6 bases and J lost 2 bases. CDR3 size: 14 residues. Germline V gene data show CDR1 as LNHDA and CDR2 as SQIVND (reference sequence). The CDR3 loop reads CASRTGGNNYGYTF. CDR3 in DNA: TGTGCCAGTAGGACAGGGGGTAACAACTATGGCTACACCTTC.

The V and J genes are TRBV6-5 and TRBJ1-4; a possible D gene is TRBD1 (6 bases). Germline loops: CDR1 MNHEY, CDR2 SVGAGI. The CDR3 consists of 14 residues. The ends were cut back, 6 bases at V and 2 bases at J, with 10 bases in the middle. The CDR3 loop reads CASRQGWTNEKLFF. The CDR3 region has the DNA TGTGCCAGCAGACAGGGTTGGACTAATGAAAAACTGTTTTTT.

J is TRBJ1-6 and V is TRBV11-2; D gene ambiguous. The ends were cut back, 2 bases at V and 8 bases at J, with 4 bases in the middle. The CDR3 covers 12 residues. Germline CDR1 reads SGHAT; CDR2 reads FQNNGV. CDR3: CASSLLDSPLHF. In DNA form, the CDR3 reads TGTGCCAGCAGCTTACTTGATTCACCCCTCCACTTT. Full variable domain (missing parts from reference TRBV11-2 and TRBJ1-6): EAGVAQSPRYKIIEKRQSVAFWCNPISGHATLYWYQQILGQGPKLLIQFQNNGVVDDSQLPKDRFSAERLKGVDSTLKIQPAKLEDSAVYLCASSLLDSPLHFGNGTRLTVT.

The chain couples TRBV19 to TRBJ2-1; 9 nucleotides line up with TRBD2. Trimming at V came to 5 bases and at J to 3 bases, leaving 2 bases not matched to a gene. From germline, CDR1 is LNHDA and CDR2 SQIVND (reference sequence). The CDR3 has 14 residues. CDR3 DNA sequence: TGTGCCAGTAGTCGAGCGGGGGGCTACAATGAGCAGTTCTTC. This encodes CASSRAGGYNEQFF. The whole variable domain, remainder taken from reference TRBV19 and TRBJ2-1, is DGGITQSPKYLFRKEGQNVTLSCEQNLNHDAMYWYRQDPGQGLRLIYYSQIVNDFQKGDIAEGYSVSREKKESFPLTVTSAQKNPTAFYLCASSRAGGYNEQFFGPGTRLTVL.

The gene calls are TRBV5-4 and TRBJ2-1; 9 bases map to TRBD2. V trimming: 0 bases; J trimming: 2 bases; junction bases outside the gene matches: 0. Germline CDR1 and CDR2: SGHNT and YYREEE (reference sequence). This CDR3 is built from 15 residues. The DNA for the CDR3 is TGTGCCAGCAGCTTGGGCGGGGGGGCCTACAATGAGCAGTTCTTC. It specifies CASSLGGGAYNEQFF.

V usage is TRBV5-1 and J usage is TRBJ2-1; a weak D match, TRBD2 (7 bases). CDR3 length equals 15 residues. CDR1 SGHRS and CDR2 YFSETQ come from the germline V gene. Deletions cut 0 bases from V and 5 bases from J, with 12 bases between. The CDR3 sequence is CASSLEGGPHNEQFF. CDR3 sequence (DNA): TGCGCCAGCAGCTTGGAGGGGGGGCCTCACAATGAGCAGTTCTTC.

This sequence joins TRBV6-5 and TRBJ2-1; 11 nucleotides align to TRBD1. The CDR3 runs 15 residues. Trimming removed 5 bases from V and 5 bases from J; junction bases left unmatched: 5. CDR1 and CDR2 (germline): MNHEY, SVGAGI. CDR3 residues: CASSRDRGGHNEQFF. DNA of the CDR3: TGTGCCAGCAGTCGGGACAGGGGGGGGCACAATGAGCAGTTCTTC.

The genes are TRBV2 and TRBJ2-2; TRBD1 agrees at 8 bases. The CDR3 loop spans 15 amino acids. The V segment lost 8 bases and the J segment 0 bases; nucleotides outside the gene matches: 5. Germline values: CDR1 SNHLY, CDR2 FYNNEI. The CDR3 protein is CASAKDRANTGELFF. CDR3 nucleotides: TGTGCCAGCGCAAAGGACAGGGCGAACACCGGGGAGCTGTTTTTT.

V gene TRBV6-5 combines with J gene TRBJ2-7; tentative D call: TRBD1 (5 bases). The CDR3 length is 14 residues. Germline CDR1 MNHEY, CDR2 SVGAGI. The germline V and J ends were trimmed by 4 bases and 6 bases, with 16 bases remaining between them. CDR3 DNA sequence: TGTGCCAGCAGTTCCCACCGTGCAGGGTTCGAGCAGTACTTC. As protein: CASSSHRAGFEQYF.

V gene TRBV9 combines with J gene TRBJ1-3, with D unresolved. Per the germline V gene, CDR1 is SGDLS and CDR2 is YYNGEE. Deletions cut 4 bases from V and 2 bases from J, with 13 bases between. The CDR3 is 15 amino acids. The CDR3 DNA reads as TGTGCCAGCAGCTCTAGCGGGCAGGCTGGAAACACCATATATTTT. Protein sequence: CASSSSGQAGNTIYF. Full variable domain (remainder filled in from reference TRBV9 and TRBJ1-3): DSGVTQTPKHLITATGQRVTLRCSPRSGDLSVYWYQQSLDQGLQFLIQYYNGEERAKGNILERFSAQQFPDLHSELNLSSLELGDSALYFCASSSSGQAGNTIYFGEGSWLTVV.

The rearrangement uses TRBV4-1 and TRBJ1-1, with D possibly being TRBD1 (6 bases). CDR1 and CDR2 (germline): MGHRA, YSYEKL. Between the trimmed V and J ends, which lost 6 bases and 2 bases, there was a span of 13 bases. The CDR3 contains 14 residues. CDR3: CASSYGTTNTEAFF. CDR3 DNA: TGCGCCAGCAGTTACGGGACAACTAACACTGAAGCTTTCTTT.

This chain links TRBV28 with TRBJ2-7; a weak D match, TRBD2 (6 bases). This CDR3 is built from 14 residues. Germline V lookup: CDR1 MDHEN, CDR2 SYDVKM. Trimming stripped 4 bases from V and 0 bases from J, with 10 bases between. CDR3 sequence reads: CASSSRGTSYEQYF. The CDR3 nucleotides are TGTGCCAGCAGTTCTCGGGGGACCTCCTACGAGCAGTACTTC. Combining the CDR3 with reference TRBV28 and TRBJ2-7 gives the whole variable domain DVKVTQSSRYLVKRTGEKVFLECVQDMDHENMFWYRQDPGLGLRLIYFSYDVKMKEKGDIPEGYSVSREKKERFSLILESASTNQTSMYLCASSSRGTSYEQYFGPGTRLTVT.